These 22 T cell receptor beta chains share one sample of origin, sequenced in a study of blood T cell repertoires in COVID-19. Some clones are missing from TCRdb's copy, which holds only in-frame ones; the method was immunoSEQ multiplex PCR. Seen here are about 210,000 clones, less than 90% observed once, and the top ten hold about 4%. The sample taken for sequencing was PBMCs or T cells enriched from blood (not recorded which). The receptors were gathered from a woman aged 25-40 years who had been exposed to COVID-19.

V usage is TRBV29-1 and J usage is TRBJ2-7, with D perhaps TRBD1 (6 bases). Germline assignment: CDR1 SQVTM and CDR2 ANQGSEA. V was clipped by 5 bases and J by 2 bases, with 16 bases between them. This CDR3 is built from 14 residues. The CDR3 reads CSVRLQGSAYEQYF. The DNA of the CDR3 is TGCAGCGTTAGGTTGCAGGGGTCGGCCTACGAGCAGTACTTC.

V is TRBV7-6 and J is TRBJ2-3, with TRBD2 matching over 8 bases. There are 15 residues in the CDR3. V lost 0 bases and J lost 1; bases outside the gene matches: 0. Germline loops: CDR1 SGHVS, CDR2 FNYEAQ. CDR3 in amino acids: CASSLASGGTDTQYF. In DNA, the CDR3 is TGTGCCAGCAGCTTAGCTAGCGGGGGCACAGATACGCAGTATTTT.

This clone appeared a few times. The chain combines TRBV28 with TRBJ2-6; TRBD1 agrees at 9 bases. CDR1 is MDHEN, CDR2 SYDVKM, per germline. The CDR3 runs to 17 residues. With 5 bases clipped from V and 1 base from J, the junction kept 6 bases outside the gene matches. In nucleotides, the CDR3 is TGTGCCAGCAGTCGTACAGGGGGCTCTTCTGGGGCCAACGTCCTGACTTTC. It is translated as CASSRTGGSSGANVLTF.

CDR3 amino acids: CASGRAGRGDTQYF. CDR3 bases: TGTGCCAGCGGTCGCGCGGGGAGGGGAGATACGCAGTATTTT. The genes are TRBV11-3 and TRBJ2-3, with 7 bases that match TRBD2. V was pared by 8 bases and J by 5 bases, with 10 bases of the junction left unmatched. Germline V gene sequence: CDR1 SGHNT, CDR2 YENEEA. The CDR3 spans 14 residues.

This chain links TRBV4-1 with TRBJ1-5; 9 bases are a match to TRBD1. The trim removed 0 bases at V and 7 bases at J, leaving 7 bases unmatched. Germline V lookup: CDR1 MGHRA, CDR2 YSYEKL. This CDR3 spans 16 amino acids. As DNA, the CDR3 is TGCGCCAGCAGCCAAGAGGTGGGGACAGGGCAACAGCCCCAGCATTTT. Its translation is CASSQEVGTGQQPQHF.

The chain joins TRBV3-1 (or the pseudogene TRBV3-2) to TRBJ2-5, with a tentative D call TRBD1 (6 bases). The CDR3 is 14 residues long. Germline V gives CDR1 LGHDT, CDR2 YNNKEL (reference sequence). V was clipped by 1 base and J by 5 bases, with 11 bases between them. CDR3 nucleotide sequence: TGTGCCAGCAGCCAAGGGGGGCTAGCTGAGACCCAGTACTTC. Translating it yields CASSQGGLAETQYF.

This chain links TRBV6-6 with TRBJ1-5; the D gene is possibly TRBD1 (5 bases). V lost 5 bases, J lost 4 bases, and 15 bases lay in between. Germline V gives CDR1 MNHNY, CDR2 SVGAGI (reference sequence). The CDR3 consists of 15 residues. The CDR3 region is CASSTPGGANQPQHF. CDR3 nucleotides: TGTGCCAGCAGTACGCCCGGGGGAGCAAATCAGCCCCAGCATTTT.

The gene calls are TRBV5-1 and TRBJ1-4, with a weak D call TRBD1 (5 bases). V lost 0 bases, J lost 1 base, and 7 bases lay in between. This CDR3 contains 15 residues. Germline V gives CDR1 SGHRS, CDR2 YFSETQ. CDR3 nucleotide sequence: TGCGCCAGCAGCTTGGAGGGGCTAACTAATGAAAAACTGTTTTTT. Translated, it gives CASSLEGLTNEKLFF.

The chain employs TRBV5-8 and TRBJ1-5; 11 positions agree with TRBD1. This CDR3 is built from 17 residues. From germline, CDR1 is SGHTS and CDR2 YDEGEE. The junction had 9 bases not matched to a gene; V was cut back by 3 bases and J by 4 bases. The CDR3 protein is CASSSDRGQSSNQPQHF. The CDR3 DNA follows: TGTGCCAGCAGCTCGGACAGGGGGCAATCATCAAATCAGCCCCAGCATTTT.

CDR3: CASRGQIIMNTEAFF. CDR3 DNA: TGTGCCAGCAGGGGACAGATAATAATGAACACTGAAGCTTTCTTT. The chain combines TRBV2 with TRBJ1-1, with 7 bases fitting TRBD1. This CDR3 spans 15 amino acids. The J segment lost 0 bases and the V segment lost 6 bases, leaving 7 bases of the junction unmatched. Germline values: CDR1 SNHLY, CDR2 FYNNEI.

This sequence joins TRBV9 and TRBJ2-3; 8 bases agree with TRBD2. The CDR3 runs to 14 residues. With 2 bases clipped from V and 14 bases from J, the junction kept 13 bases outside the gene matches. Germline V gene data show CDR1 as SGDLS and CDR2 as YYNGEE. The CDR3 region has the DNA TGTGCCAGCAGCGTTGCCAGCGGGGGCCCGCCGGGGTATTTT. It specifies CASSVASGGPPGYF.

The V call is TRBV11-2, the J call TRBJ1-1; no firm D call. The CDR3 is 14 residues long. Between the trimmed V and J ends, which lost 1 base and 3 bases, there was a span of 9 bases. CDR1 and CDR2 from the germline V gene are SGHAT and FQNNGV. The CDR3 protein is CASSLAGWDTEAFF. Written as DNA, the CDR3 is TGTGCCAGCAGCTTAGCAGGTTGGGACACTGAAGCTTTCTTT.

This sequence joins TRBV6-5 and TRBJ2-7; the match to TRBD2 covers 13 bases. Germline V gene sequence: CDR1 MNHEY, CDR2 SVGAGI. The CDR3 length is 14 residues. The ends lost 6 bases at V and 3 bases at J; junction bases unmatched: 2. CDR3 loop: CASRRTSGGYEQYF. In DNA, the CDR3 is TGTGCCAGCAGACGGACTAGCGGGGGCTACGAGCAGTACTTC.

The rearrangement joins TRBV2 to TRBJ2-7; 7 bases align to TRBD1. CDR3 length: 12 amino acids. The ends lost 8 bases at V and 3 bases at J; junction bases unmatched: 4. The germline gives CDR1 SNHLY, CDR2 FYNNEI. DNA of the CDR3: TGTGCCAGCGGCCGGGACAGCTACGAGCAGTACTTC. Encoded protein: CASGRDSYEQYF.

V and J are TRBV30 and TRBJ1-2, with D uncertain. This CDR3 comprises 13 residues. V was clipped by 0 bases and J by 8 bases, with 13 bases between them. The germline gives CDR1 GTSNPN, CDR2 SVGIG (reference sequence). The CDR3 sequence: CAWSVETGGGYTF. CDR3 sequence (DNA): TGTGCCTGGAGTGTAGAGACCGGCGGAGGCTACACCTTC.

The chain recombines TRBV9 with TRBJ1-2; TRBD1 matches at 8 bases. V lost 4 bases to trimming and J lost 5 bases; unmatched junction nucleotides: 10. The CDR3 has 15 amino acids. Per germline, CDR1 SGDLS and CDR2 YYNGEE. This chain's CDR3 is CASSPTGQGDYGYTF. Written as DNA, the CDR3 is TGTGCCAGCAGCCCCACTGGACAGGGAGATTATGGCTACACCTTC. The full variable domain, rest sourced from reference TRBV9 and TRBJ1-2, is DSGVTQTPKHLITATGQRVTLRCSPRSGDLSVYWYQQSLDQGLQFLIQYYNGEERAKGNILERFSAQQFPDLHSELNLSSLELGDSALYFCASSPTGQGDYGYTFGSGTRLTVV.

The chain has TRBV11-2 and TRBJ1-2; 7 positions agree with TRBD1. V shed 5 bases and J 8 bases; nucleotides not matched to a gene: 17. CDR3 length: 16 residues. Germline V CDR1 and CDR2: SGHAT, FQNNGV. This CDR3 reads CASSPIRGGQRYGYTF. CDR3 nucleotides: TGTGCCAGCAGCCCCATTCGGGGGGGACAGCGGTACGGCTACACCTTC.

This clone has only a few counts. The J gene is TRBJ1-1, the V gene TRBV5-1; D is unclear. V was pared by 0 bases and J by 10 bases, with 13 bases between. The germline gives CDR1 SGHRS, CDR2 YFSETQ. This CDR3 contains 13 residues. This chain's CDR3 is CASSLVPGSAAFF. DNA for the CDR3: TGCGCCAGCAGCTTGGTGCCGGGTTCGGCAGCTTTCTTT. The variable domain in full, with the rest retrieved from reference TRBV5-1 and TRBJ1-1, is KAGVTQTPRYLIKTRGQQVTLSCSPISGHRSVSWYQQTPGQGLQFLFEYFSETQRNKGNFPGRFSGRQFSNSRSEMNVSTLELGDSALYLCASSLVPGSAAFFGQGTRLTVV.

The chain uses TRBV6-5 and TRBJ2-2; tentatively, D is TRBD2 (6 bases). This CDR3 region has 13 residues. Deletions cut 7 bases from V and 6 bases from J, with 12 bases between. CDR1 and CDR2 from the germline V gene are MNHEY and SVGAGI. The CDR3 nucleotides are TGTGCCAGCAAGGAGGGATTGGCCGGGGAGCTGTTTTTT. Protein sequence: CASKEGLAGELFF.

The chain employs TRBV5-1 and TRBJ1-1, with a possible D match to TRBD1 (5 bases). V lost 1 base to trimming and J lost 0 bases, with 10 bases between them. From germline, CDR1 is SGHRS and CDR2 YFSETQ. The CDR3 totals 15 residues. CDR3 coding DNA: TGCGCCAGCAGCTTGTATGGACAAATGAACACTGAAGCTTTCTTT. Amino acid sequence: CASSLYGQMNTEAFF.

The chain couples TRBV18 to TRBJ1-2; D is undetermined. V lost 6 bases and J lost 4, with 12 bases in between. The germline V gene encodes CDR1 KGHSH and CDR2 LQKENI. This CDR3 spans 13 amino acids. CDR3 protein: CASSPDTTYGYTF. The CDR3 nucleotides read TGTGCCAGCTCCCCCGACACGACCTATGGCTACACCTTC. The entire variable domain, with the rest obtained from reference TRBV18 and TRBJ1-2, is as follows: NAGVMQNPRHLVRRRGQEARLRCSPMKGHSHVYWYRQLPEEGLKFMVYLQKENIIDESGMPKERFSAEFPKEGPSILRIQQVVRGDSAAYFCASSPDTTYGYTFGSGTRLTVV.

J is TRBJ1-5 and V is TRBV6-2 or TRBV6-3; TRBD1 matches at 8 bases. Per the germline V gene, CDR1 is MNHEY and CDR2 is SVGEGT. The CDR3 spans 14 residues. The V segment lost 7 bases and the J segment 9 bases; nucleotides outside the gene matches: 11. CDR3 loop: CASTPGQGWRPQHF. CDR3 coding DNA: TGTGCCAGCACCCCAGGACAGGGATGGAGGCCCCAGCATTTT.